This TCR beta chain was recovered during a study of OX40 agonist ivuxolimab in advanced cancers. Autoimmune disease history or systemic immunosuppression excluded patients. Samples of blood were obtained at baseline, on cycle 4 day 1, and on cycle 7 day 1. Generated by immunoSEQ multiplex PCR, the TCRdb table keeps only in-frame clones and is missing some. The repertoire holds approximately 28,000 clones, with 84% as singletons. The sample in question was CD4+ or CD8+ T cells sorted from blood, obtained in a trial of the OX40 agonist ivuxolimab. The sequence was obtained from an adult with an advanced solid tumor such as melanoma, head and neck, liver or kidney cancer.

The CDR3 loop is CASSQDPAGAYYGYTF. The CDR3 DNA reads TGTGCCAGCAGCCAAGATCCCGCGGGGGCTTATTATGGCTACACCTTC. The genes are TRBV4-2 and TRBJ1-2, with a tentative D call TRBD1 (6 bases). The V and J ends lost 0 bases and 5 bases respectively, with 16 bases between them. The CDR3 loop spans 16 amino acids. Germline V gives CDR1 LGHNA, CDR2 YNFKEQ.